Here is one T cell receptor beta chain with its context. Its antigen target is currently unknown. No base-level quality is on record; no much larger clone is a single base apart. In total, more than 500 healthy bone marrow donors made up the cohort. At the time of sampling, all cohort members were nominally healthy, though unrecorded immune exposures were likely present. The donor tested CMV seropositive and was one of the 289 seropositive cohort members. Each donor provided a peripheral blood sample, and peripheral blood mononuclear cells were used for TCR beta sequencing. The Qiagen DNeasy Blood Extraction Kit was used to extract genomic DNA from the blood cell samples. Library generation was performed with the immunoSEQ multiplex PCR assay. For the multiplex PCR, a mixture combining 60 forward primers for TCR Vbeta segments and 13 reverse primers for TCR Jbeta segments was used. A multiplex PCR assay on genomic DNA amplified the CDR3 region of rearranged TCR beta genes. On the Illumina HiSeq System, the amplified TCR beta libraries were sequenced as 87-base-pair reads. Per the authors' processing: Across the 500 to 700 repertoires, a later analysis counted around 80 million unique TCR beta chains, roughly 11 million of which were shared by at least two donors. Raw reads were error-corrected and collapsed into unique sequences with a nearest-neighbor algorithm that merged closely related sequences to remove PCR and sequencing errors. CDR3 sequences were aligned to IMGT reference sequences to assign V, D and J gene segments. For a sequence to be retained, at least a six-nucleotide match to both a V gene segment and a J gene segment was required. Rearrangements were called productive when the CDR3 lacked stop codons and stayed in frame with V and J; all others were non-productive. CDR3 was defined by IMGT convention, running from the second conserved V-encoded cysteine to the conserved J-encoded phenylalanine. The earlier analysis of about 500 of the donors excluded sequences that lacked an unambiguous match to a single V gene segment. An earlier analysis of 500 to 700 of the donors classified V segments as functional when productive rearrangements were above 56.7% and as segregating when the standard deviation between donors was above 5%. A statistical classification framework was built to diagnose cytomegalovirus status from the catalog of TCR beta chain sequences. V and J gene assignment, in a later analysis, came from comparing TCR nucleotide sequences with IMGT/GENE-DB human TR gene sequences. Using the TCRdist pipeline, a later analysis assigned CDR3 sequences along with most-parsimonious VDJ recombination scenarios. In a later analysis, each TCR beta chain was defined by its CDR3 amino acid sequence together with its V-gene family, and reads without a unique V-gene family were excluded. A later analysis removed several hundred highly shared, low-generation-probability nucleotide sequences to deal with suspected cross-contamination and a sequencing artifact. In a later analysis, a clonal expansion index for each public chain was calculated from normalized within-repertoire ranks of inferred template counts. A later analysis computed generation probabilities with a VDJ recombination model fitted to out-of-frame rearrangements, and checked the results against IGoR. In a later analysis, hypergeometric tests were used to score TCR-TCR, TCR-HLA and TCR-CMV co-occurrence, with a repertoire-size bias correction applied to TCR pairs. To estimate false discovery rates, a later analysis permuted the HLA or CMV assignments 20 times. In a later analysis, co-occurring TCRs were grouped using DBSCAN, and TCRdist sequence similarity was added for clustering within HLA-allele-positive subsets. For co-occurrence clustering, repertoires with fewer than 30,000 or more than 120,000 public chains were excluded, along with four to six repertoires with anomalous nucleotide sharing. The table comes from immuneACCESS by way of TCRdb, which keeps in-frame sequences with V and J called. Part of the clones is missing from these tables; in studies checked, under half for an unresolved V gene and the rest for unknown reasons. D and trimming come from the DNA, and the V and J calls and clone size come from that table. The sample includes 150,000 to 200,000 clones, with almost 80% observed a single time. The ten largest clones take up more than 13% of the sample.

The data are from a study of cytomegalovirus exposure and HLA in healthy donors listed by TCRdb under 2017. For context, the study as a whole: According to an earlier analysis of 550 to 750 of the donors, some 180 million T cells yielded roughly 110 million unique TCR beta sequences and about 280 Gb of sequence data. An early release covering more than 500 HLA-typed donors comprised 250 to 350 gigabases of sequencing data and around 80 million unique TCR sequences. The genetic ancestry cluster associated with self-reported Caucasian donors included 80% to 90% of the 350 to 500 genotyped donors. The study aimed to test whether cataloging public T cell receptors could reveal signatures of past pathogen exposure. The study used immunosequencing to profile the T cell repertoires of around 600 subjects and linked those repertoires to cytomegalovirus serostatus. A separate validation cohort of more than 100 different subjects was used in addition to the roughly 670-subject first cohort. To predict cytomegalovirus infection status, the study brought together high-throughput TCR immunosequencing, statistical association of individual TCRs with disease status, and machine learning. To study patterns of TCR occurrence, a later analysis re-analyzed previously published TCR beta repertoires from 700 or so donors and added high-resolution HLA genotyping. In the later analysis, no new phenotypic data were used to find candidate immune exposures; instead, reliance was placed on TCR beta sequences and their occurrence across donors. In an earlier analysis of several hundred of the donors, high-throughput TCR beta sequencing was used to judge whether each TCR beta V gene segment behaved as functional or pseudogenic. Donor age, sex, ethnicity and CMV serostatus were compiled together with the repertoire data. In a later genetic analysis, genome-wide SNP genotypes for 398 of the 666 donors were used, and that subset was treated as a discovery cohort. Every repertoire in the discovery cohort had been generated on one and the same sequencing platform. HLA typing included class I and class II loci at four-digit resolution. Typing coverage differed by locus: A, B, C, DRB1 and DQB1 were typed in roughly 629-630 donors, DQA1 in about 560, DPA1 in 600 to 610, and DPB1 in 472. Four or five DR-DQ haplotypes were handled as single units for association and clustering, since linkage in the cohort was strong. Among roughly 370 genotyped donors of the cohort, an average of around 240,000 unique TCR beta nucleotide sequences were sequenced per donor, about a sixth of them non-productive.

The germline V gene encodes CDR1 SGHTA and CDR2 FQGNSA. The germline V end is reduced by 3 bases and the J end by 4 bases; junction bases left unmatched: 6. Spanning cysteine to phenylalanine, the CDR3 consists of 15 amino acids. The entry retains the CDR3 DNA only, 45 bases that are in frame from base 1. Results and caveats for the whole study, not just this receptor: Across donors, most TCR sequences were observed very rarely, whereas some public TCRs were present in many individuals. In a later analysis, some 17,000 TCR beta sequences were associated with specific HLA alleles at a false discovery rate of 0.05. A group of highly shared sequence variants was considered likely to be a technical artifact of the sequencing pipeline. This cohort had only TCR beta chains sequenced, and the lack of alpha or paired-chain data limited which features could be detected. A later analysis found that most CMV-associated TCR beta chains appeared HLA-restricted, with HLA associations seemingly driven largely by CMV exposure. In a later analysis, the rate of TCR association differed among HLA loci, with DRB1 alleles having the most associated TCRs and HLA-C alleles having the fewest. A later genetic analysis reported fewer N-insertions in productive TCRs among donors in an Asian-associated ancestry cluster than the roughly 700-donor mean. A total of fewer than 200 TCR beta chains were listed by the study as associated with cytomegalovirus. In a later analysis, HLA-associated TCR beta chains were found to be more clonally expanded and to have lower generation probabilities than equally common non-associated chains. In vitro tests confirmed that a few of the cytomegalovirus-associated TCR beta chains recognize cytomegalovirus antigens. HLA typing was unavailable for some donors at each locus, so association tests used only the typed subset. Linkage disequilibrium might explain the correlated functional status among segregating V segments, but an unknown experimental factor could not be excluded. A later analysis reported that several top co-occurrence clusters appeared linked to parvovirus B19, influenza, CMV and Epstein-Barr virus. The earlier analysis of about 600 of the donors excluded approximately 17 rarely observed V segments, including chromosome 9 orphons, because counts were too low. In both the original and validation cohorts, the classifier was reported to diagnose cytomegalovirus status with high specificity and sensitivity. A later genetic analysis associated a missense DCLRE1C variant with V-gene and J-gene trimming of TCR beta chains, and an independent cohort replicated the association. The presence/absence analyses assumed that sequencing depth was roughly uniform across donors, and that assumption may not be true. The only immune exposure information available for the cohort was CMV serostatus. Some IMGT-functional V segments, including TRBV6-2 and TRBV6-3, could not be told apart with the 87-base-pair reads, so those segments were excluded. A further reported finding was that TCR beta sequences accurately predicted the HLA-A and HLA-B alleles for most subjects in the first cohort. According to the authors, the approach could potentially be generalized to other disease states and immunological phenotypes. When HLA alleles, especially DR and DQ, strongly co-occurred, TCR associations were difficult to assign to individual alleles. In an earlier analysis of about 550 of the donors, most TCR beta V segments were observed in productive rearrangements about 87% or about 30% of the time, broadly matching IMGT annotations.

The sequenced sample was PBMCs. The rearranged segments are TRBV7-2 and TRBJ2-3; 8 middle bases align to TRBD2. The clonotype originates from a man aged 45-60 years in good health and CMV-seropositive. The DNA is as follows: TGTGCCAGCAGCTTCCAGGCGGGGGGCTCAGATACGCAGTATTTT. This codes for CASSFQAGGSDTQYF.